A single sample is the source of the 5 T cell receptor beta chains below, sequenced in a study of OX40 agonist ivuxolimab in advanced cancers. The method was immunoSEQ multiplex PCR; TCRdb's version includes in-frame clones alone and lacks a portion of them. The sample holds fewer than 55,000 clones; about 90% are singletons and the top ten take less than 2%. Here the sequenced sample was CD4+ or CD8+ T cells sorted from blood, taken in a trial of the OX40 agonist ivuxolimab. The receptors here all came from an adult with an advanced solid tumor such as melanoma, head and neck, liver or kidney cancer.

The V gene is TRBV29-1, the J gene TRBJ1-2; D not certain. The germline V and J ends were trimmed by 1 base and 5 bases, with 17 bases remaining between them. This CDR3 has 15 amino acids. CDR1 is SQVTM and CDR2 is ANQGSEA in the germline V gene. The CDR3 loop is CSVEGATGIEYGYTF. CDR3 coding DNA: TGCAGCGTTGAAGGGGCCACCGGAATTGAGTATGGCTACACCTTC.

This chain joins TRBV18 and TRBJ1-1, with D unclear. CDR1 and CDR2 (germline): KGHSH, LQKENI. Deletions cut 9 bases from V and 0 bases from J, with 8 bases between. The CDR3 length is 12 residues. The CDR3 loop reads CASRNLNTEAFF. The DNA of the CDR3 is TGTGCCAGTCGGAACTTGAACACTGAAGCTTTCTTT.

This sequence joins TRBV19 and TRBJ2-3; D may correspond to TRBD1 or TRBD2 (6 bases each). The CDR3 length is 19 residues. The V end was cut by 3 bases, the J end by 2 bases, with 24 bases between. CDR1 and CDR2 (germline): LNHDA, SQIVND (reference sequence). The DNA for the CDR3 is TGTGCCAGTAGTATTACGGGGGCGAAAAATATTATGTCCACAGATACGCAGTATTTT. Its translation is CASSITGAKNIMSTDTQYF. Variable domain in full (rest from reference TRBV19 and TRBJ2-3): DGGITQSPKYLFRKEGQNVTLSCEQNLNHDAMYWYRQDPGQGLRLIYYSQIVNDFQKGDIAEGYSVSREKKESFPLTVTSAQKNPTAFYLCASSITGAKNIMSTDTQYFGPGTRLTVL.

V is TRBV25-1 and J is TRBJ1-5; TRBD1 matches at 8 bases. This CDR3 is 14 amino acids long. Germline V gene sequence: CDR1 MGHDK, CDR2 SYGVNS. J was trimmed by 6 bases and V by 3 bases; bases with no gene match: 4. CDR3 bases: TGTGCCAGCAGTGAGTCCAGGGGGCTTCAGCCCCAGCATTTT. This encodes CASSESRGLQPQHF.

The chain links TRBV5-1 to TRBJ2-7; possibly TRBD2 for D (7 bases). The CDR3 has 18 residues. The germline V gene has CDR1 SGHRS and CDR2 YFSETQ. The V gene lost 1 base and the J gene lost 7 bases, with 27 bases spanning the gap. This chain's CDR3 is CASSLNPTGQRGGGEQYF. CDR3 bases: TGCGCCAGCAGCTTGAACCCCACCGGACAGCGCGGGGGAGGTGAGCAGTACTTC.